This T cell receptor beta chain was captured in a study of blood T cell repertoires in COVID-19. Study-level information: There were acute and convalescent COVID-19 samples, and they came from the United States, Italy and Spain.

The CDR3 spans 15 residues. The V gene lost 6 bases and the J gene lost 2 bases, with 14 bases spanning the gap. Looked up from germline, CDR1 is LNHDA and CDR2 is SQIVND (reference sequence). In the original processing: Amplification from reference gene primers served as the basis for estimated nucleated cell counts. TCRdb's copy holds only in-frame clones and misses some; the assay was immunoSEQ multiplex PCR. The V and J calls and clone size come from that table; D and trimming were worked out from the DNA. The top ten hold around 8.6% of the sample, which has 45,000 to 50,000 clones, approximately 89% seen once.

The receptor's source is a man aged 50 or older with acute or convalescent COVID-19. The sequenced sample consisted of peripheral blood. The rearrangement links TRBV19 to TRBJ1-5, with a possible D match to TRBD1 (5 bases). CDR3 region: CASSRSRGGNQPQHF. CDR3 DNA: TGTGCCAGTAGCCGCAGCCGGGGGGGCAATCAGCCCCAGCATTTT.